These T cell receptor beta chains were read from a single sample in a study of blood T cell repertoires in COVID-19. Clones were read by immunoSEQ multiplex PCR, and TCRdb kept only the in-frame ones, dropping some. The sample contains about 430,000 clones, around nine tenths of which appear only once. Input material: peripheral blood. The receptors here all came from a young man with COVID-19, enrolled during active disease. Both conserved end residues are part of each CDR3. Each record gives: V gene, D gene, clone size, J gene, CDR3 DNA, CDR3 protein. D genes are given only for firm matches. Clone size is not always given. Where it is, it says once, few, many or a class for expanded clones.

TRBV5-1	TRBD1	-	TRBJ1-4	TGCGCCAGCAGCAGGGGACAGGGTTATGAAAAACTGTTTTTT	CASSRGQGYEKLFF
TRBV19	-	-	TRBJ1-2	TGTGCCAGTAGTATCGACGCACAGCCCTACTATGGCTACACCTTC	CASSIDAQPYYGYTF
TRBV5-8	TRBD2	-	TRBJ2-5	TGTGCCAGCAGCCCCCTAGCGGGAGGGGCAGAGACCCAGTACTTC	CASSPLAGGAETQYF
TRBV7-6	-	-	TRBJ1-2	TGTGCCAGCAGCTTAGGGCAGGGGAATGGCTACACCTTC	CASSLGQGNGYTF
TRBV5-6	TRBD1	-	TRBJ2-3	TGTGCCAGCAGCTCCCGGACAGGAGGAGATACGCAGTATTTT	CASSSRTGGDTQYF
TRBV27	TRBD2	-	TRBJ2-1	TGTGCCAGCATCAACAGGGCCCACTCTAGCGGGGTACCTGAGCAGTTCTTC	CASINRAHSSGVPEQFF
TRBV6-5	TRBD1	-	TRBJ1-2	TGTGCCAGCAGTCGGGACAGGGAGGCCTATGGCTACACCTTC	CASSRDREAYGYTF
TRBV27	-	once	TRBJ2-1	TGTGCCAGCAGTTTATTGGGGGGAGGCCAATACAATGAGCAGTTCTTC	CASSLLGGGQYNEQFF
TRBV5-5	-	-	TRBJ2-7	TGTGCCAGCAGCTCGCGGGTTCGGACATATAAACCAGGGGACGAGCAGTACTTC	CASSSRVRTYKPGDEQYF
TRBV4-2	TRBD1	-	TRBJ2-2	TGTGCCAGCAGCCATGCGGACAGGGTGAACACCGGGGAGCTGTTTTTT	CASSHADRVNTGELFF
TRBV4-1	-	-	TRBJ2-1	TGCGCCAGCAGCCAAGTGTTTACTACCGGCTACAATGAGCAGTTCTTC	CASSQVFTTGYNEQFF
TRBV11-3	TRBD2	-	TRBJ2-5	TGTGCCAGCAGCTTAGTAGCGGGAGGTCCACAAGAGACCCAGTACTTC	CASSLVAGGPQETQYF
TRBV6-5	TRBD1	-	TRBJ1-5	TGTGCCAGCAGCCCGGACAGGGGCAATCAGCCCCAGCATTTT	CASSPDRGNQPQHF
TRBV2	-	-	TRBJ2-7	TGTGCCAGCAGTAGCACAGAGCTCCAGGACTACGAGCAGTACTTC	CASSSTELQDYEQYF
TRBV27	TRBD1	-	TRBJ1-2	TGTGCCAGCAGGGGACCGGGACAGGGGAAGAACTATGGCTACACCTTC	CASRGPGQGKNYGYTF
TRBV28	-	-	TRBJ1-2	TGTGCCAGCAGTTTAGGCCATACGAACTATGGCTACACCTTC	CASSLGHTNYGYTF
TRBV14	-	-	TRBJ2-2	TGTGCCAGCAGCCAAGAAGGGGGACATTTTAACACCGGGGAGCTGTTTTTT	CASSQEGGHFNTGELFF
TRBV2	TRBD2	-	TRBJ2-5	TGTGTCGCACGGGGGACTAGCGCGCAAGAGACCCAGTACTTC	CVARGTSAQETQYF
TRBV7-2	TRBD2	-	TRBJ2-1	TGTGCCAGCAGCTTAGGGACTAGCAGGGATGAGCAGTTCTTC	CASSLGTSRDEQFF
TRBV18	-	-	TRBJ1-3	TGTGCCAGCTCACTACCGGCCGAGGGCACTCTTGGAAACACCATATATTTT	CASSLPAEGTLGNTIYF
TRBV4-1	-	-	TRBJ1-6	TGCGCCAGCAGCCAGGACATTTCGTACTCCTATAATTCACCCCTCCACTTT	CASSQDISYSYNSPLHF
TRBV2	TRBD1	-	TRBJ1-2	TGTGCCAGCAGTGAAGCGGCAGGGGGCTATGGCTACACCTTC	CASSEAAGGYGYTF
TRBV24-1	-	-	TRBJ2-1	TGTGCCACCCGTAGCGCGCAGAACAATGAGCAGTTCTTC	CATRSAQNNEQFF
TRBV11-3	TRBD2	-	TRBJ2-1	TGTGCCAGCAGCCAGACTAGCGGGAGGGGCAACAATGAGCAGTTCTTC	CASSQTSGRGNNEQFF
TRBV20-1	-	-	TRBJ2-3	TGCAGTGCCCCGATCGGGAATACGCAGTATTTT	CSAPIGNTQYF
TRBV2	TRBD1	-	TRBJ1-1	TGTGCCAGCAGTTTCCGGGACAGTAAAAGGGACACTGAAGCTTTCTTT	CASSFRDSKRDTEAFF
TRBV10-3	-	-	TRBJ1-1	TGTGCCATCGCGGGACTTAGCACTGAAGCTTTCTTT	CAIAGLSTEAFF
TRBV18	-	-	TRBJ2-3	TGTGCCAGCTCACCCACAGGGATCATTGCAGATACGCAGTATTTT	CASSPTGIIADTQYF
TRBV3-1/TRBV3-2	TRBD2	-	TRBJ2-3	TGTGCCAGCAGCCAAGGCTCGGGGGGTAGGGATACGCAGTATTTT	CASSQGSGGRDTQYF
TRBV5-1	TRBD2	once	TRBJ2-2	TGCGCCAGCAGCCTGTCGGCGGGGGGAAACACCGGGGAGCTGTTTTTT	CASSLSAGGNTGELFF
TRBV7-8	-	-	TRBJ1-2	TGTGCCAGCAGCCGAGGGGAGGGTACATTTGGCTACACCTTC	CASSRGEGTFGYTF
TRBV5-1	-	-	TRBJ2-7	TGCGCCAGCAGCTCTGACTTGTGGCAGTACTTC	CASSSDLWQYF
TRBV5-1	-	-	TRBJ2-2	TGCGCCAGCAGCGCGGGATCGACAGGGATAACCGGGGAGCTGTTTTTT	CASSAGSTGITGELFF